One sample yielded the 7 T cell receptor beta chains listed below, sequenced in a study of PD-L1 blockade in urothelial cancer. Time point here: pretreatment peripheral blood. Produced via immunoSEQ multiplex PCR; TCRdb's table is partial and in-frame only. The sample lists more than 85,000 clones, around nine tenths occurring once. The sample consisted of PBMCs, taken around atezolizumab (anti-PD-L1) treatment. These TCRs come from a man aged 55-75 years with urothelial cancer.

The DNA for the CDR3 is TGTGCCAGCAGCTCCAGACAGGAATGGGTCGCCGGGGAGCTGTTTTTT. This gives the protein CASSSRQEWVAGELFF. This chain links TRBV7-9 with TRBJ2-2; weak D call: TRBD1 (6 bases). CDR3 length: 16 amino acids. V was pared by 4 bases and J by 6 bases, with 18 bases between. Per the germline V gene, CDR1 is SEHNR and CDR2 is FQNEAQ (reference sequence).

J is TRBJ1-1 and V is TRBV6-1, with TRBD1 matching over 7 bases. CDR1 is MNHNS and CDR2 is SASEGT in the germline V gene. The CDR3 has 14 amino acids. V gave up 6 bases and J gave up 0 bases; unmatched junction bases: 4. The CDR3 loop is CASSRDRVNTEAFF. As DNA, the CDR3 is TGTGCCAGCAGCCGAGACAGGGTGAACACTGAAGCTTTCTTT.

This rearrangement joins TRBV9 to TRBJ2-7; D is unclear. Germline V lookup: CDR1 SGDLS, CDR2 YYNGEE. Trimming removed 0 bases at V and 2 bases at J, with 12 bases between. The CDR3 has 15 residues. CDR3 amino acids: CASSVGGGNAYEQYF. CDR3 sequence (DNA): TGTGCCAGCAGCGTAGGAGGCGGAAATGCCTACGAGCAGTACTTC.

This clone was recorded only once. The chain carries TRBV2 and TRBJ2-1; 11 nucleotides align to TRBD2. The CDR3 is 15 amino acids. Trimming at V came to 5 bases and at J to 9 bases, leaving 9 bases not matched to a gene. Germline assignment: CDR1 SNHLY and CDR2 FYNNEI. The CDR3 DNA is TGTGCCAGCAGTAACGGACTAGCGGGTAGCGGTGAGCAGTTCTTC. Protein product: CASSNGLAGSGEQFF.

This clone turned up a few times. The V call is TRBV5-6, the J call TRBJ1-1; the D is unclear. This CDR3 contains 11 residues. The V and J ends lost 2 bases and 5 bases respectively, with 4 bases between them. Germline V lookup: CDR1 SGHDT, CDR2 YYEEEE. CDR3 DNA: TGTGCCAGCAGCTTTGAGACTGAAGCTTTCTTT. Its protein is CASSFETEAFF.

J is TRBJ2-7 and V is TRBV25-1; D is perhaps TRBD2 (7 bases). V lost 3 bases and J lost 3, with 12 bases in between. CDR3 length equals 14 residues. Germline assignment: CDR1 MGHDK and CDR2 SYGVNS. CDR3 nucleotides: TGTGCCAGCAGTGATGGGGGGGCCTTCTACGAGCAGTACTTC. Translation: CASSDGGAFYEQYF.

J is TRBJ2-1 and V is TRBV11-2; 11 bases fit TRBD2. V lost 3 bases, J lost 2 bases, and 0 bases stayed unmatched. The CDR3 covers 15 residues. Germline assignment: CDR1 SGHAT and CDR2 FQNNGV. CDR3 amino acids: CASSFSGGAYNEQFF. In nucleotides, the CDR3 is TGTGCCAGCAGCTTTAGCGGGGGGGCCTACAATGAGCAGTTCTTC.